This T cell receptor (beta chain) was captured by sequencing in a study of breast tumors, draining lymph nodes, adjacent tissues. Regarding the study as a whole: Luminal-like breast cancer showed significantly higher tumor–nontumor repertoire similarity than basal-like. Tumors had less TCR diversity than lymph nodes, more than nontumor tissue. Data fit most tumor T cells coming from lymph node, expanding in tumor.

From the multiplex PCR reads, TCRdb called clonotypes with MiXCR, one entry per CDR3 protein. The data show tens of thousands of distinct CDR3 sequences, with approximately 60% seen just once and 15% to 20% held by the top ten. This clonotype was seen many times. What it binds is not known. With 2 bases removed from V and 5 bases from J, the gap between germline ends came to 19 bases. The CDR3 covers 17 residues. CDR1 and CDR2 (germline): LNHDA, SQIVND (reference sequence). This clonotype was sampled from a female donor with breast cancer. Some clones in this sample may be carry-over from other donors' samples. This chain uses TRBV19 with TRBJ1-5; D remains ambiguous. The sample consisted of tumor-adjacent breast tissue. CDR3: CASSISYGPESHQPQHF. CDR3 coding DNA: TGTGCCAGTAGTATATCCTACGGCCCAGAGTCACATCAGCCCCAGCATTTT.